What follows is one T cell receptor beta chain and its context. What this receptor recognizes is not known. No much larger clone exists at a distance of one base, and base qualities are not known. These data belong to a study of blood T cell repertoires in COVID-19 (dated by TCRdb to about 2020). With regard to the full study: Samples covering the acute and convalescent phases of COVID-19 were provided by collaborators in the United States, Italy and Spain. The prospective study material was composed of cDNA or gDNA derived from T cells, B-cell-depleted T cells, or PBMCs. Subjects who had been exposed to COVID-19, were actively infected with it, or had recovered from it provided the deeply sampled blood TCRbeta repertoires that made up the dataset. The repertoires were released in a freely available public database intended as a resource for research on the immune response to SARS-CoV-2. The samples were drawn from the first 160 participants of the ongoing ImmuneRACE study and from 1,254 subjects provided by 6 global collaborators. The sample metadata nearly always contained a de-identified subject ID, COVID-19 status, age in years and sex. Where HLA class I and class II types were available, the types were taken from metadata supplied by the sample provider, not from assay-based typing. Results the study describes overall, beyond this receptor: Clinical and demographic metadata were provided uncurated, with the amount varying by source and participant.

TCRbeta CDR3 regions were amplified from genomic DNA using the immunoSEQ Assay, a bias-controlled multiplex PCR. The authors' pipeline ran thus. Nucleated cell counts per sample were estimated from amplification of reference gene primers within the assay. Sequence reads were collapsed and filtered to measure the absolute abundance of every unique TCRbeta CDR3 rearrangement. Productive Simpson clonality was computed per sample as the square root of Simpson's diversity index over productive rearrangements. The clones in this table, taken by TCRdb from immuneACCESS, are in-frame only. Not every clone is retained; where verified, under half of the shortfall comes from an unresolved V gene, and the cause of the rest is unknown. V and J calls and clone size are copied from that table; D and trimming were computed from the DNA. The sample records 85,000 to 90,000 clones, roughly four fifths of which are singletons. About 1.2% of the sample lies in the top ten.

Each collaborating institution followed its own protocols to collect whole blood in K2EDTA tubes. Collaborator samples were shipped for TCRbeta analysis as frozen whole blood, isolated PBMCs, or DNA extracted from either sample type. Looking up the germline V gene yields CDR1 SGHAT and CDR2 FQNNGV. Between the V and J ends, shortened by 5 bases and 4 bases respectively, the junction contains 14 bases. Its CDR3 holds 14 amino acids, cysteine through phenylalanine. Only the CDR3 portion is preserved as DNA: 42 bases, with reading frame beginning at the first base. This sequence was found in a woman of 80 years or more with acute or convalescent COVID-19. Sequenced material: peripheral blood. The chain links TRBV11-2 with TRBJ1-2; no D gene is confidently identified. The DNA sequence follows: TGTGCCAGCAGCCGATCCGAAACCAGCTATGGCTACACCTTC. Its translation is CASSRSETSYGYTF.